These T cell receptor beta chains were read from a single sample in a study of Graves' ophthalmopathy and Graves' hyperthyroidism. TCRdb itself ran the multiplex PCR reads through MiXCR, one entry per CDR3 protein. The data hold about 480,000 distinct CDR3 sequences, with roughly an eighth observed a single time. The sequenced sample was blood. The receptors stem from a woman aged 25 to 39 with Graves' ophthalmopathy. Both conserved end residues are trimmed from each CDR3. The order of the fields is V gene, D gene, J gene, CDR3 protein. A D gene is named only where the DNA matches it firmly.

V: TRBV6-5; D: -; J: TRBJ2-7; CDR3: ASKSGTNPVEQY
V: TRBV4-1; D: -; J: TRBJ1-6; CDR3: ASSQDSLRINSPLH
V: TRBV6-5; D: TRBD1; J: TRBJ1-5; CDR3: ASSYGQGSQPQH
V: TRBV6-1; D: -; J: TRBJ2-1; CDR3: ASSRTKGEQF
V: TRBV4-2; D: TRBD1; J: TRBJ1-2; CDR3: ASSQADRDRGYT
V: TRBV6-4; D: TRBD2; J: TRBJ2-7; CDR3: ASSDSKRGGIPYEQY
V: TRBV6-4; D: -; J: TRBJ1-5; CDR3: ASSASGVMNNQPQH
V: TRBV6-1; D: -; J: TRBJ1-2; CDR3: ASSTTSGASYGYT
V: TRBV12-3/TRBV12-4; D: -; J: TRBJ2-7; CDR3: ASSLALGDEQY
V: TRBV6-4; D: TRBD1; J: TRBJ2-7; CDR3: ASSASGQGLLSSYEQY
V: TRBV27; D: -; J: TRBJ2-7; CDR3: ASGPYSTNQY
V: TRBV30; D: TRBD1; J: TRBJ2-7; CDR3: ASQGAYHYEQY
V: TRBV18; D: -; J: TRBJ1-1; CDR3: ASSPLKQNTEAF
V: TRBV20-1; D: TRBD2; J: TRBJ2-7; CDR3: SAIPPTSGGFEQY
V: TRBV5-1; D: TRBD1; J: TRBJ1-3; CDR3: ASSLAGQGGNTIY
V: TRBV20-1; D: -; J: TRBJ2-7; CDR3: SPRVYEQY
V: TRBV7-8; D: -; J: TRBJ1-3; CDR3: ASSLMIGNSGNTIY
V: TRBV13; D: -; J: TRBJ1-2; CDR3: ASSPPPNSDRYGYT
V: TRBV6-1; D: -; J: TRBJ2-2; CDR3: ASSEEAGGTGELF
V: TRBV7-2; D: TRBD2; J: TRBJ2-5; CDR3: ASSLARTGTSSRRKETQY
V: TRBV29-1; D: -; J: TRBJ1-3; CDR3: SVRGGSGNTIY
V: TRBV28; D: -; J: TRBJ2-7; CDR3: ASSGNLDYEQY
V: TRBV7-8; D: -; J: TRBJ1-1; CDR3: ASSLISVNTEAF
V: TRBV18; D: -; J: TRBJ1-2; CDR3: ASSPLEGPRYNYGYT
V: TRBV2; D: -; J: TRBJ2-7; CDR3: ASNPETYEQY
V: TRBV27; D: -; J: TRBJ2-7; CDR3: VSSLGGNSYEQY
V: TRBV6-1; D: -; J: TRBJ2-7; CDR3: ATSRGAAEQY
V: TRBV28; D: -; J: TRBJ2-7; CDR3: ASSSLLEQY
V: TRBV6-1; D: -; J: TRBJ2-4; CDR3: ASSALLGTRKNIQY
V: TRBV30; D: -; J: TRBJ1-1; CDR3: AWSAVNTEAF
V: TRBV7-9; D: TRBD1; J: TRBJ2-7; CDR3: ASSLGTEHEQY
V: TRBV18; D: -; J: TRBJ1-1; CDR3: ASSPGGPTEAF
V: TRBV7-2; D: -; J: TRBJ2-7; CDR3: ASSVESGRGEQY
V: TRBV29-1; D: TRBD2; J: TRBJ2-7; CDR3: SVRGTSGSSYEQY
V: TRBV12-3/TRBV12-4; D: TRBD1; J: TRBJ2-7; CDR3: ASRGQGHEQY
V: TRBV10-3; D: TRBD1; J: TRBJ2-7; CDR3: AIRRQGSYEQY
V: TRBV10-3; D: -; J: TRBJ2-5; CDR3: AISGTAQETQY
V: TRBV4-3; D: -; J: TRBJ2-7; CDR3: ASSSRTAYEQY
V: TRBV3-1; D: TRBD2; J: TRBJ2-5; CDR3: ASSLNTGTINQETQY
V: TRBV27; D: -; J: TRBJ2-5; CDR3: ASSLRWQQETQY
V: TRBV28; D: -; J: TRBJ2-6; CDR3: ASSSRAVGGANVLT
V: TRBV2; D: -; J: TRBJ2-7; CDR3: ASSSGGGLSYEQY
V: TRBV6-1; D: -; J: TRBJ1-2; CDR3: ASRFIGTNYGYT
V: TRBV15; D: -; J: TRBJ2-7; CDR3: ATSSPNYEQY
V: TRBV4-2; D: TRBD1; J: TRBJ2-2; CDR3: ASSTGGNTWELF
V: TRBV7-2; D: TRBD1; J: TRBJ1-1; CDR3: ASSLATGATEAF
V: TRBV20-1; D: -; J: TRBJ2-7; CDR3: SARPRDPSYEQY
V: TRBV27; D: -; J: TRBJ2-7; CDR3: ASSLTGTSYEQY
V: TRBV12-3/TRBV12-4; D: -; J: TRBJ2-5; CDR3: ASSLSRATRLQETQY
V: TRBV20-1; D: TRBD2; J: TRBJ2-5; CDR3: SASPGGSTQETQY
V: TRBV27; D: -; J: TRBJ2-7; CDR3: ASRRGLNEQY
V: TRBV19; D: -; J: TRBJ2-7; CDR3: ASSVQGSKGEQY
V: TRBV29-1; D: -; J: TRBJ1-1; CDR3: SVSPAQNTEAF